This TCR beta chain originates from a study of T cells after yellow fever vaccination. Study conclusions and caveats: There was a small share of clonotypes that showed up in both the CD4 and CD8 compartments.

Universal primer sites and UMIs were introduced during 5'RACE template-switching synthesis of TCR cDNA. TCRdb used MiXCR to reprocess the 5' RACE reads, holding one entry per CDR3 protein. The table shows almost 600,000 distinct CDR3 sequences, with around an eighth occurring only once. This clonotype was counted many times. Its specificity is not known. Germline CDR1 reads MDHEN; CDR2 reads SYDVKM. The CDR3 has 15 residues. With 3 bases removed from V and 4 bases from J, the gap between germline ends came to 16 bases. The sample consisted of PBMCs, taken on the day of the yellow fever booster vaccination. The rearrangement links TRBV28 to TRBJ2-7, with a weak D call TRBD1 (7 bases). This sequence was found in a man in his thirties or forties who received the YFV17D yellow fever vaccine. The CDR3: CASSFPSQGGYEQYF. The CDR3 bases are TGTGCCAGCAGTTTTCCCTCCCAGGGGGGTTACGAGCAGTACTTC.